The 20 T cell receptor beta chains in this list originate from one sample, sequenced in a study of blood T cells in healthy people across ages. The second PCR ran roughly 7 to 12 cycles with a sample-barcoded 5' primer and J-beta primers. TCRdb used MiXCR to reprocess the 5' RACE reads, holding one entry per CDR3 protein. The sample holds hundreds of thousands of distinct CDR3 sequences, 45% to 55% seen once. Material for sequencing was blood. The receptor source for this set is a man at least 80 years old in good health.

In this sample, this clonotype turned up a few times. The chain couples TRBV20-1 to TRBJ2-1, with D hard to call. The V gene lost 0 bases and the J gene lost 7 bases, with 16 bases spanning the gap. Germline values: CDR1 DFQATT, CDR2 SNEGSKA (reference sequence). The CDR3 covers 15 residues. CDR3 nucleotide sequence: TGCAGTGCTAGAGATCCTGCAGGTAGTTGGAATGAGCAGTTCTTC. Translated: CSARDPAGSWNEQFF.

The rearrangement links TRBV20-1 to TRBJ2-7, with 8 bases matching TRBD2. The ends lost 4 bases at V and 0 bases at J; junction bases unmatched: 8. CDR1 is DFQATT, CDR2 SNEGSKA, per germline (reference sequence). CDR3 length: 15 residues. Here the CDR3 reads CSAKGREGGSYEQYF. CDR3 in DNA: TGCAGTGCTAAAGGTCGGGAGGGCGGCTCCTACGAGCAGTACTTC.

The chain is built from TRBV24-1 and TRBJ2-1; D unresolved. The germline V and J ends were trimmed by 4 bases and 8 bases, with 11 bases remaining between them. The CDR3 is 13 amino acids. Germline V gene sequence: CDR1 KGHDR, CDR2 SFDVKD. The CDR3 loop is CATSDLGSDEQFF. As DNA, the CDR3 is TGTGCCACCAGTGACCTCGGCTCGGATGAGCAGTTCTTC.

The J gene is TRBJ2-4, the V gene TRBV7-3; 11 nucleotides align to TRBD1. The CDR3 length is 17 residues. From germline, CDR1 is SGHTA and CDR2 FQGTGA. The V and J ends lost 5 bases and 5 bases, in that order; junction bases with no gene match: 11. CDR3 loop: CASSTVGTGGNQNIQYF. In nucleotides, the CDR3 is TGTGCCAGCAGCACGGTCGGGACAGGGGGGAACCAAAACATTCAGTACTTC.

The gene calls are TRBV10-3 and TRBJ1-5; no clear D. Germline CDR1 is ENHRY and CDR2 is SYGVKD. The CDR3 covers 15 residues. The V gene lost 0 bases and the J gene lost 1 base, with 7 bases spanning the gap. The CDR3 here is CAISESGDSNQPQHF. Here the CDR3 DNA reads TGTGCCATCAGTGAGTCGGGAGACAGCAATCAGCCCCAGCATTTT.

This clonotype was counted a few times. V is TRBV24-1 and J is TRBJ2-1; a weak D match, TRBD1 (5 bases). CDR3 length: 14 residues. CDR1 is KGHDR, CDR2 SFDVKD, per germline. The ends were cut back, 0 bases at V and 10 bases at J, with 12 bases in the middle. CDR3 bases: TGTGCCACCAGTGATTTGGACAGATCTTTGGAGCAGTTCTTC. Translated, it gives CATSDLDRSLEQFF.

In DNA, the CDR3 is TGTGCCAGCAGCTCAAAAGGACTAGCGGGGGGGACAGATACGCAGTATTTT. It specifies CASSSKGLAGGTDTQYF. This rearrangement joins TRBV7-2 to TRBJ2-3; TRBD2 aligns across 15 bases. CDR3 length: 17 amino acids. CDR1 is SGHTA, CDR2 FQGNSA, per germline. Trimming cost V 4 bases and J 3 bases; bases outside gene matches: 5.

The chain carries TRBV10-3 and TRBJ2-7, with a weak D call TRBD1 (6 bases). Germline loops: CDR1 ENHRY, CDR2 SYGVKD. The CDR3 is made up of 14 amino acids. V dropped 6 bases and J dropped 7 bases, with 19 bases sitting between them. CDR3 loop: CAIRTALGHNEQYF. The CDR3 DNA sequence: TGTGCCATCAGGACTGCTTTGGGACACAATGAGCAGTACTTC.

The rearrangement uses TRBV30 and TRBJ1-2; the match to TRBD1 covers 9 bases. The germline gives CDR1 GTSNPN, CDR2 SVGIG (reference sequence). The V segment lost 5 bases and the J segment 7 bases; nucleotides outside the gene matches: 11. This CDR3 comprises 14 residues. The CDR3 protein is CAWGQTTGGGGYTF. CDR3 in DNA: TGTGCCTGGGGTCAAACGACAGGGGGAGGTGGCTACACCTTC.

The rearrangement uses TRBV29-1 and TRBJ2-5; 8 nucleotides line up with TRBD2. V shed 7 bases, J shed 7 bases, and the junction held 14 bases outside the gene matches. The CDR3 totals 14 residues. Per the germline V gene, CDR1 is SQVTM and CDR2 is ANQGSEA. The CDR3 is CSAEGTRGEGTQYF. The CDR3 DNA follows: TGCAGCGCCGAAGGGACTAGGGGGGAAGGGACCCAGTACTTC.

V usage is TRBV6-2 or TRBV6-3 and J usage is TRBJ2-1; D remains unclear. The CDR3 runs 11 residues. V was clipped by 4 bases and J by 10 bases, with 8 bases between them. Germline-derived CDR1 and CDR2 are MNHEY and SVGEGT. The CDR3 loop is CASSWAFEQFF. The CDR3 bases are TGTGCCAGCAGTTGGGCCTTCGAGCAGTTCTTC.

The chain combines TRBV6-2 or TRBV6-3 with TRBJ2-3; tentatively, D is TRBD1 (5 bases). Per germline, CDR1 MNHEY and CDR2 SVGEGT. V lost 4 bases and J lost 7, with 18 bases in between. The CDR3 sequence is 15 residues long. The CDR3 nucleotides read TGTGCCAGCAGTTTGCCAGCAGTGAGGACAAATACGCAGTATTTT. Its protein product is CASSLPAVRTNTQYF.

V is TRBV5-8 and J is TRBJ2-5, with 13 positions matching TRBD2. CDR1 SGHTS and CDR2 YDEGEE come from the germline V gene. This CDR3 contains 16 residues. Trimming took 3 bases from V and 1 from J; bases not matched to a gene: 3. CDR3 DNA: TGTGCCAGCAGCTCCGGGACTAGCGGGACCCAAGAGACCCAGTACTTC. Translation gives CASSSGTSGTQETQYF.

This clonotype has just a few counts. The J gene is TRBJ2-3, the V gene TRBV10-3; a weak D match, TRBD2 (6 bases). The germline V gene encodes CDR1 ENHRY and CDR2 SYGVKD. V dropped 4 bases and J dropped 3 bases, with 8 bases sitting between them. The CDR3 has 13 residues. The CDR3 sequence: CAISASGTDTQYF. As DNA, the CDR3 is TGTGCCATCAGTGCCAGCGGGACAGATACGCAGTATTTT.

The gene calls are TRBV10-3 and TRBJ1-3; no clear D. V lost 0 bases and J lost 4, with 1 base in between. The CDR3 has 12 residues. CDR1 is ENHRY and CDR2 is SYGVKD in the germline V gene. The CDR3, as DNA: TGTGCCATCAGTGAGTCGGGAAACACCATATATTTT. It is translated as CAISESGNTIYF.

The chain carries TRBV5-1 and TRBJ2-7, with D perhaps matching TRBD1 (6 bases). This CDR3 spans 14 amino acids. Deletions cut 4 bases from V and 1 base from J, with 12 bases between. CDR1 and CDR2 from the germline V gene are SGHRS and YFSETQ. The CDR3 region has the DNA TGCGCCAGCAGCGGTACAGGGTTATCCTACGAGCAGTACTTC. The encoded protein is CASSGTGLSYEQYF.

CDR3 loop: CASSLFRWGQDGYTF. The CDR3 DNA sequence: TGTGCCAGCAGCTTATTTCGTTGGGGGCAGGATGGCTACACCTTC. The chain is built from TRBV11-2 and TRBJ1-2; D is possibly TRBD1 (6 bases). The CDR3 covers 15 residues. From germline, CDR1 is SGHAT and CDR2 FQNNGV. Trimming stripped 2 bases from V and 6 bases from J, with 16 bases between.

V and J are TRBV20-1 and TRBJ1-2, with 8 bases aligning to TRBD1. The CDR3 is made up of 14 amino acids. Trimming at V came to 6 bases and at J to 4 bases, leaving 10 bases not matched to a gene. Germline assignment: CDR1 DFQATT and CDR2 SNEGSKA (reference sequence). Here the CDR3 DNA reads TGCAGTGCCCCCGGACCGACAGGGGCCTATGGCTACACCTTC. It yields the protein CSAPGPTGAYGYTF.

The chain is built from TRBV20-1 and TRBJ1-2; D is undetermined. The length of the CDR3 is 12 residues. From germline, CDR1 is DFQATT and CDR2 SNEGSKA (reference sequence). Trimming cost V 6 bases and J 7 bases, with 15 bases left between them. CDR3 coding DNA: TGCAGTGCCACCGGCGGGGTTTGTGGCTACACCTTC. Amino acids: CSATGGVCGYTF.

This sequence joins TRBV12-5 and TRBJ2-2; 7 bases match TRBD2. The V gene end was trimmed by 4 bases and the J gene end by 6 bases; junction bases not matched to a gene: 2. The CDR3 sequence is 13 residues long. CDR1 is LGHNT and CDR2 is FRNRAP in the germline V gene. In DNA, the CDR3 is TGTGCTAGTGGTTCTGGGGGGGCCGGGGAGCTGTTTTTT. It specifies CASGSGGAGELFF.